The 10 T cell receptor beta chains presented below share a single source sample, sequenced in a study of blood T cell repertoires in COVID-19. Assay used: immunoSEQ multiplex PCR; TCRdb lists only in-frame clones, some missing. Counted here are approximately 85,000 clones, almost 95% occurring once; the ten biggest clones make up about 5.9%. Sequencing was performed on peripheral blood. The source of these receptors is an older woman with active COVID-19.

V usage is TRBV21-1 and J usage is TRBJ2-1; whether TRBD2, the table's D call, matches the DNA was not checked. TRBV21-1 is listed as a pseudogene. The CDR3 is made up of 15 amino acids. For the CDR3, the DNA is TGTGCCAGCAGCGGACTAGCGGGAGTTTCGGCTGAGCAGTTCTTC. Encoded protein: CASSGLAGVSAEQFF.

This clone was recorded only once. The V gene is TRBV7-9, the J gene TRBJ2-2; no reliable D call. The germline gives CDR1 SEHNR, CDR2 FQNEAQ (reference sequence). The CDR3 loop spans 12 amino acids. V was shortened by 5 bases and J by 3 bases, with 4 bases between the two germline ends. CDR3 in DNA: TGTGCCAGCAGCCCCGACACCGGGGAGCTGTTTTTT. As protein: CASSPDTGELFF.

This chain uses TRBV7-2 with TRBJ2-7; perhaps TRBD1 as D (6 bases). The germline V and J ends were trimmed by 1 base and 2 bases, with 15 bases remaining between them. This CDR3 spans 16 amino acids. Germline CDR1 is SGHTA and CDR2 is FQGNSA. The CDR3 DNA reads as TGTGCCAGCAGCTTAGGACCGAGAGGGGGTACCTACGAGCAGTACTTC. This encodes CASSLGPRGGTYEQYF.

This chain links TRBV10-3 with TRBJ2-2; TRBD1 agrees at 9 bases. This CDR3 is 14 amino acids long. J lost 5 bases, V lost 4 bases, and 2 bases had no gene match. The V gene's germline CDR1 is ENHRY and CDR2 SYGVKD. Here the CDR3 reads CAISGTGETGELFF. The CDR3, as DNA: TGTGCCATCAGTGGGACAGGGGAAACCGGGGAGCTGTTTTTT.

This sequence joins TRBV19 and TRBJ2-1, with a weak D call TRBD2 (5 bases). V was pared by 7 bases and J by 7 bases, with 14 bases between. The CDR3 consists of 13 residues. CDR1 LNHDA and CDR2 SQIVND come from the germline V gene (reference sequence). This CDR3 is CASIQTGNNEQFF. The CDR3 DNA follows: TGTGCCAGTATCCAAACCGGGAATAATGAGCAGTTCTTC.

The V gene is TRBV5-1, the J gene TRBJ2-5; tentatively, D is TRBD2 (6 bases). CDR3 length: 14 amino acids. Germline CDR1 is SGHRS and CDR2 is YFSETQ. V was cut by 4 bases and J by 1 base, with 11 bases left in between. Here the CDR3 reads CASSPGLVQETQYF. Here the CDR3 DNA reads TGCGCCAGCAGCCCGGGACTCGTCCAAGAGACCCAGTACTTC.

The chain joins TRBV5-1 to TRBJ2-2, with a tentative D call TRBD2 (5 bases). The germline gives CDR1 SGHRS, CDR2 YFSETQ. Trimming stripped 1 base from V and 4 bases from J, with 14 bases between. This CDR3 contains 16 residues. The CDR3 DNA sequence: TGCGCCAGCAGCTTGACCGGGAAACTATCCACCGGGGAGCTGTTTTTT. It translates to CASSLTGKLSTGELFF.

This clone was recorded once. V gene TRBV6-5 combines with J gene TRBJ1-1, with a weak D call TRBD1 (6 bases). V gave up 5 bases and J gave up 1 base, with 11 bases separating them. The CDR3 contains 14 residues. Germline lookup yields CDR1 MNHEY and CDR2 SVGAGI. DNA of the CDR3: TGTGCCAGCAGTCCTCGGACAGCGAACACTGAAGCTTTCTTT. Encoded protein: CASSPRTANTEAFF.

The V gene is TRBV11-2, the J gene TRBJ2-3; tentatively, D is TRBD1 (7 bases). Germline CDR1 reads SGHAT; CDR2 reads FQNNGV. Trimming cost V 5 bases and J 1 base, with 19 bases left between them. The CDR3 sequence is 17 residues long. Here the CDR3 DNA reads TGTGCCAGCAGCACCCGACAGGGTACGGGGGGCACAGATACGCAGTATTTT. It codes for CASSTRQGTGGTDTQYF.

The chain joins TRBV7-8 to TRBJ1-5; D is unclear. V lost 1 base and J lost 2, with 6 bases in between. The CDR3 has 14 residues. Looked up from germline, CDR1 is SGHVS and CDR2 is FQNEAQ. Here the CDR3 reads CASSLGGGNQPQHF. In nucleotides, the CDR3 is TGTGCCAGCAGCTTAGGGGGAGGCAATCAGCCCCAGCATTTT.